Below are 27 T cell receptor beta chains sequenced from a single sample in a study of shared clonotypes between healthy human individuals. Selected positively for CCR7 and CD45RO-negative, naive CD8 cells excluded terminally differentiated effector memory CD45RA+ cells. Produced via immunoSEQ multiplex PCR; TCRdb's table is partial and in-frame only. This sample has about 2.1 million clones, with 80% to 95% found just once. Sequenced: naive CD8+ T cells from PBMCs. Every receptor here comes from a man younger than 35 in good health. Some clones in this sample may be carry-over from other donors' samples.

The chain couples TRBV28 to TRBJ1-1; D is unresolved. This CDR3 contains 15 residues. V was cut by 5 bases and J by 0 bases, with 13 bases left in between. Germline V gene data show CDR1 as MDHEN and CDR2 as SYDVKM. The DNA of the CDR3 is TGTGCCAGCAGTCTTTTACTTGATTTGAACACTGAAGCTTTCTTT. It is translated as CASSLLLDLNTEAFF.

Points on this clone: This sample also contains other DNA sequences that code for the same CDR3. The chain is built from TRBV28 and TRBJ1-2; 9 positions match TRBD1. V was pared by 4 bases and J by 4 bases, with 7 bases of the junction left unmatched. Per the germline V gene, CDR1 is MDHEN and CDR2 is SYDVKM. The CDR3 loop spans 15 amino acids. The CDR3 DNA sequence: TGTGCCAGCAGTTCGCCGGGACAGGGAAGCTATGGCTACACCTTC. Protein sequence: CASSSPGQGSYGYTF.

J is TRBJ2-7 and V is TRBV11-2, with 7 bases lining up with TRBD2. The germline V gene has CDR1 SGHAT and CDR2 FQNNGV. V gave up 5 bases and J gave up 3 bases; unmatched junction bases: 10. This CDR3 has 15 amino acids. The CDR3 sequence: CASSPGSGAGYEQYF. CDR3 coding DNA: TGTGCCAGCAGCCCCGGGAGCGGGGCCGGCTACGAGCAGTACTTC.

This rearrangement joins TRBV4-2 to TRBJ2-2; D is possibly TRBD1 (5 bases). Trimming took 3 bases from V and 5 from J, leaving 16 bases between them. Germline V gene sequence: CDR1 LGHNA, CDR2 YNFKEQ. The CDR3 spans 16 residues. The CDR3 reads CASSHTIGASTGELFF. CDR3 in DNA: TGTGCCAGCAGCCACACAATAGGGGCTTCTACCGGGGAGCTGTTTTTT.

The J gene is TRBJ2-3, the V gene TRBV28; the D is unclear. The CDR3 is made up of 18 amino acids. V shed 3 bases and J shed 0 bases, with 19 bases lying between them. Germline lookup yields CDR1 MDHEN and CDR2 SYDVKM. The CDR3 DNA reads TGTGCCAGCAGTTTTCGGTTTGTAATAGCCGGAAGCACAGATACGCAGTATTTT. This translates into CASSFRFVIAGSTDTQYF.

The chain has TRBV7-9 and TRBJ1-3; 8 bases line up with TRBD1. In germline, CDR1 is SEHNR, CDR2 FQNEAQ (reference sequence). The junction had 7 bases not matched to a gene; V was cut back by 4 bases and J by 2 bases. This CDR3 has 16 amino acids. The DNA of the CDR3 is TGTGCCAGCAGCTACCCCTGGACAGGGCCTGGAAACACCATATATTTT. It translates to CASSYPWTGPGNTIYF.

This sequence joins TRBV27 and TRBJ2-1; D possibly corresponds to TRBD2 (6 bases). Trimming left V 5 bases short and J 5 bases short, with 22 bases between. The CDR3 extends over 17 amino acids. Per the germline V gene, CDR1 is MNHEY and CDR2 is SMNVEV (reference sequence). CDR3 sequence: CASSIIEGLPTNNEQFF. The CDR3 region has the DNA TGTGCCAGCAGTATAATCGAGGGACTTCCTACGAACAATGAGCAGTTCTTC.

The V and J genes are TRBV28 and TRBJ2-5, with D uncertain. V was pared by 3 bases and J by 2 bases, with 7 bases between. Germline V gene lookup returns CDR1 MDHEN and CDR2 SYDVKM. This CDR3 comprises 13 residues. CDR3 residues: CASSFWAQETQYF. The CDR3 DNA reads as TGTGCCAGCAGTTTCTGGGCACAAGAGACCCAGTACTTC.

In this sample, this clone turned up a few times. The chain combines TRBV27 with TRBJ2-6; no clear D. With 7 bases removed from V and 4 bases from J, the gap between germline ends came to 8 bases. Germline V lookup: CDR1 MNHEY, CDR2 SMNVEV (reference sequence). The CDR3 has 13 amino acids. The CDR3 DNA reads TGTGCCAGCACACCGACGGGGGCCAACGTCCTGACTTTC. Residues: CASTPTGANVLTF.

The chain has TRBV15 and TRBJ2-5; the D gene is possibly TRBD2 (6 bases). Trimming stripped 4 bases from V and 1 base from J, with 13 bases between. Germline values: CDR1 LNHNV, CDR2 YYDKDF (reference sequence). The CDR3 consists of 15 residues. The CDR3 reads CATSTDRDSQETQYF. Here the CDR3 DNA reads TGTGCCACCAGCACCGACCGGGACTCCCAAGAGACCCAGTACTTC.

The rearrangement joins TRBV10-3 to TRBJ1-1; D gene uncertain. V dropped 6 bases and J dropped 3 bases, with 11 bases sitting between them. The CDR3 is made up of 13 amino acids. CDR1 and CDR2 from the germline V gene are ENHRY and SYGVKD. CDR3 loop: CAIRGSQDTEAFF. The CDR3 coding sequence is TGTGCCATCAGGGGGAGTCAAGACACTGAAGCTTTCTTT.

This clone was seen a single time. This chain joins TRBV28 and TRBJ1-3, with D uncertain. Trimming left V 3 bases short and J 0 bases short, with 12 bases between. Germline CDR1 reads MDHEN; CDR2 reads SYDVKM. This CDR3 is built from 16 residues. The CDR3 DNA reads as TGTGCCAGCAGTTTGGGCAGCCTATTCTCTGGAAACACCATATATTTT. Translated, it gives CASSLGSLFSGNTIYF.

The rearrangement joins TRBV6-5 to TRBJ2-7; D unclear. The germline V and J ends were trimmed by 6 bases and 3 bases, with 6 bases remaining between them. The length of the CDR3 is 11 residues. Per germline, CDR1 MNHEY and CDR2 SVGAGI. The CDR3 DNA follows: TGTGCCAGCAGGACCCACTACGAGCAGTACTTC. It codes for CASRTHYEQYF.

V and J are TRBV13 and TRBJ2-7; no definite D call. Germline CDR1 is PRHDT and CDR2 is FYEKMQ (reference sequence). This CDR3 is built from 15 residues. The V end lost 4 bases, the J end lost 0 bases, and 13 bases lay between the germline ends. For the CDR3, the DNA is TGTGCCAGCAGCTCGATCCTACTGGCCTCCTACGAGCAGTACTTC. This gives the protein CASSSILLASYEQYF.

The CDR3: CASSFLSGLNNEQFF. The CDR3 region has the DNA TGTGCCAGCAGCTTCTTAAGTGGACTGAACAATGAGCAGTTCTTC. The V and J genes are TRBV7-3 and TRBJ2-1; D might be TRBD2 (5 bases). The V and J ends lost 3 bases and 5 bases respectively, with 14 bases between them. CDR1 and CDR2 (germline): SGHTA, FQGTGA. CDR3 size: 15 residues.

The CDR3 region has the DNA TGTGCCAGCAGCCCTCTCAAGGGAGGGAATGGCAATGAGCAGTTCTTC. Amino acids: CASSPLKGGNGNEQFF. The chain combines TRBV27 with TRBJ2-1, with TRBD2 identical over 7 bases. Germline V gene data show CDR1 as MNHEY and CDR2 as SMNVEV (reference sequence). The junction had 14 bases not matched to a gene; V was cut back by 6 bases and J by 6 bases. This CDR3 region has 16 residues.

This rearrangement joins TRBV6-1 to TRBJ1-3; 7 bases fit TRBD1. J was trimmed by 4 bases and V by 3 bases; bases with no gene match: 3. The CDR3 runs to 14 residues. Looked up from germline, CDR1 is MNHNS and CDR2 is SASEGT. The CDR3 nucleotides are TGTGCCAGCAGTGATGACAGGGCGGGAAACACCATATATTTT. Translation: CASSDDRAGNTIYF.

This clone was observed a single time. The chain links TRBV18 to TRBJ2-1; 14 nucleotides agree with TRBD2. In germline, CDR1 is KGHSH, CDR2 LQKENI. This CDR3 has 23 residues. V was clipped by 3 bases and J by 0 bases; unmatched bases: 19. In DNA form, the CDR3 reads TGTGCCAGCTCACCCCGGGACATGGACGGGACTAGCGGGAGAGAAAGCTCCTACAATGAGCAGTTCTTC. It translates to CASSPRDMDGTSGRESSYNEQFF.

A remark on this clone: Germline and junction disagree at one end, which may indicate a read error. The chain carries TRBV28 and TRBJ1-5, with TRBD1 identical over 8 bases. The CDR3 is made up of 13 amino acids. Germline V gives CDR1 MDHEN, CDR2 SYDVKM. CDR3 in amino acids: CASSFSQGAPADF. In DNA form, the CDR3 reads TGTGCCAGCAGTTTCTCCCAGGGGGCACCCGCGGATTTT.

CDR3 amino acids: CASSLDLVGGRGYEQYF. CDR3 in DNA: TGTGCCAGCAGCTTAGATTTAGTGGGGGGGCGAGGCTACGAGCAGTACTTC. The chain recombines TRBV11-2 with TRBJ2-7; D may be TRBD2 (7 bases). In germline, CDR1 is SGHAT, CDR2 FQNNGV. This CDR3 has 17 residues. Trimming removed 0 bases from V and 3 bases from J, with 18 bases in between.

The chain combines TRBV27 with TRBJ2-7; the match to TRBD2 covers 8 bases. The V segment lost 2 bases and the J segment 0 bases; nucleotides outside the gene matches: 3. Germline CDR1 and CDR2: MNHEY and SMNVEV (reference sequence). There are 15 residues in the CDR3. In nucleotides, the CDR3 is TGTGCCAGCAGTTTAAGACTAGCGCACTCCTACGAGCAGTACTTC. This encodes CASSLRLAHSYEQYF.

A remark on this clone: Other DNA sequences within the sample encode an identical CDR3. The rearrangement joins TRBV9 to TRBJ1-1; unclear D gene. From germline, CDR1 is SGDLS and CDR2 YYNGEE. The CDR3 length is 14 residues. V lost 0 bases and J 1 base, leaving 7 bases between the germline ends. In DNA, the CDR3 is TGTGCCAGCAGCGTAGGTAGAGGGAACACTGAAGCTTTCTTT. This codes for CASSVGRGNTEAFF.

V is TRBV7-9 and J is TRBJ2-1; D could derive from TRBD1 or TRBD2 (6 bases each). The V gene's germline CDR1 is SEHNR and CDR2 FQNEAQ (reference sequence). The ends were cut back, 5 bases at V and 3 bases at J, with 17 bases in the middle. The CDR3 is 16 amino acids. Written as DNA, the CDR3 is TGTGCCAGCAGCCCCGAAGGCGGGGACAACTACAATGAGCAGTTCTTC. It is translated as CASSPEGGDNYNEQFF.

Here the CDR3 DNA reads TGCGCCAGCAGCCAAGATGCAGAAGGGGCCGACTATGGCTACACCTTC. It specifies CASSQDAEGADYGYTF. V gene TRBV4-3 combines with J gene TRBJ1-2; D might be TRBD1 (5 bases). The CDR3 is 16 residues long. The germline V gene has CDR1 LGHNA and CDR2 YSLEER. V was pared by 0 bases and J by 3 bases, with 14 bases between.

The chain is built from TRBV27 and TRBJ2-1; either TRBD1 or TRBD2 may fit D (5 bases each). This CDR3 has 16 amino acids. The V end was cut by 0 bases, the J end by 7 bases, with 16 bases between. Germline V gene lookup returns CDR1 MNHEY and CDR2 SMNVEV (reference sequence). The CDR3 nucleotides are TGTGCCAGCAGTTTATCGCTGGGGGAGACCGGTAATGAGCAGTTCTTC. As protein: CASSLSLGETGNEQFF.

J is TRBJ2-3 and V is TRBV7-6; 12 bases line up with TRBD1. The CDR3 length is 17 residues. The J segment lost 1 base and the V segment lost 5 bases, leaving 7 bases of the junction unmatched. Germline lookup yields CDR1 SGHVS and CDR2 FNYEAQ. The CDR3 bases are TGTGCCAGCAGCCGGGACAGGGGGCTAGGGGGCACAGATACGCAGTATTTT. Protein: CASSRDRGLGGTDTQYF. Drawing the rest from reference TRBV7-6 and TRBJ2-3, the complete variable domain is GAGVSQSPRYKVTKRGQDVALRCDPISGHVSLYWYRQALGQGPEFLTYFNYEAQQDKSGLPNDRFSAERPEGSISTLTIQRTEQRDSAMYRCASSRDRGLGGTDTQYFGPGTRLTVL.

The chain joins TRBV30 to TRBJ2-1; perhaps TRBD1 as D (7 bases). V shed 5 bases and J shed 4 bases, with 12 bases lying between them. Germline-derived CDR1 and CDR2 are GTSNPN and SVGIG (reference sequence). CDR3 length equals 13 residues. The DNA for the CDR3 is TGTGCCTGGGGAGGGACAGAATACAATGAGCAGTTCTTC. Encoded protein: CAWGGTEYNEQFF.